This TCR beta chain was obtained from a study of cytomegalovirus exposure and HLA in healthy donors. Study conclusions and caveats: HLA alleles showed associations with approximately 15,000 TCR beta sequences in a later analysis, at a 0.05 false discovery rate.

Comment on this clone: Antigen: not known.

The PCR was carried out with 60 Vbeta primers and 13 Jbeta primers. Sequencing was performed with immunoSEQ multiplex PCR; in TCRdb, only in-frame clones are kept and a portion is missing. The sample records under 130,000 clones, 74% being singletons. Trimming removed 4 bases from V and 3 bases from J, with 14 bases in between. CDR3 length: 14 residues. The V gene's germline CDR1 is SGHNT and CDR2 YYREEE (reference sequence). The chain links TRBV5-4 to TRBJ2-7, with D perhaps TRBD1 (6 bases). Source material: PBMCs. This TCR came from a man in his fifties or sixties in good health and CMV-seropositive. As DNA, the CDR3 is TGTGCCAGCAGCGAACAGGGTTTGATCTACGAGCAGTACTTC. It specifies CASSEQGLIYEQYF. Based on the CDR3 plus reference TRBV5-4 and TRBJ2-7, the full variable domain is ETGVTQSPTHLIKTRGQQVTLRCSSQSGHNTVSWYQQALGQGPQFIFQYYREEENGRGNFPPRFSGLQFPNYSSELNVNALELDDSALYLCASSEQGLIYEQYFGPGTRLTVT.